This note documents a single T cell receptor (beta chain) sequence. Antigen specificity is unknown. Produced via immunoSEQ multiplex PCR; TCRdb's table is partial and in-frame only. The table shows millions of clones, with 85% to 95% occurring only once. This sample is drawn from a study of shared clonotypes between healthy human individuals. Across the whole study: Each donor contributed plates that comprised three CD4 naive, three CD4 memory, two CD8 naive and one CD8 memory.

CDR3 length: 17 amino acids. The germline V gene encodes CDR1 SGHNT and CDR2 YENEEA. V dropped 3 bases and J dropped 1 base, with 15 bases sitting between them. Study-wide points: Relative to memory subsets, naive subsets generally showed larger estimated richness. Sampling covered nothing but blood. Tissue TCR repertoires likely differ from those found in blood.

Sequenced input: naive CD4+ T cells sorted from blood. The sample's subset: CD45RA+ positively selected. This TCR derives from a man between 18 and 29 years old in good health. V and J are TRBV11-3 and TRBJ2-2, with D perhaps TRBD2 (6 bases). The CDR3: CASSLGPGLQNTGELFF. CDR3 nucleotide sequence: TGTGCCAGCAGCTTGGGGCCGGGACTCCAGAACACCGGGGAGCTGTTTTTT.